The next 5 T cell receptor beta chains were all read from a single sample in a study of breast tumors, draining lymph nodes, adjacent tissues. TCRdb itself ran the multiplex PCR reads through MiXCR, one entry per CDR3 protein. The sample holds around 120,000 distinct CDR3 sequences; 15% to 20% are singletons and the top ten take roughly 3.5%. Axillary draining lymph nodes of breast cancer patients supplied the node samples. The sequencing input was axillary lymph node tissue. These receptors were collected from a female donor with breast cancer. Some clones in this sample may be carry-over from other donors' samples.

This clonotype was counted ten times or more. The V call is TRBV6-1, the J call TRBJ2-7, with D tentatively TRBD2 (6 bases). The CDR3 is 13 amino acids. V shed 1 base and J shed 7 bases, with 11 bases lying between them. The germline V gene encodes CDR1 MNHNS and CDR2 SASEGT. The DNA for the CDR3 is TGTGCCAGCAGTGAAGTTCGGGGAGGAGAGCAGTACTTC. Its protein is CASSEVRGGEQYF.

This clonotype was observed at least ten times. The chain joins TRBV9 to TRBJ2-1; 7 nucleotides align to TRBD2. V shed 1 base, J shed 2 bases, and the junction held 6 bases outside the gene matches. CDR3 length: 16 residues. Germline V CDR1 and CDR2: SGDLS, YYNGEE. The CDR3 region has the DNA TGTGCCAGCAGCGTACGGGGGGACGGAACCTACAATGAGCAGTTCTTC. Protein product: CASSVRGDGTYNEQFF.

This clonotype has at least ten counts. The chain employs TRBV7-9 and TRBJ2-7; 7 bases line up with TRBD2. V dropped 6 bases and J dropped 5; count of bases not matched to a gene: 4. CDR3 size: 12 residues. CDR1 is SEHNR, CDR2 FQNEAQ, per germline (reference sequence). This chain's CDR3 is CASSPREHEQYF. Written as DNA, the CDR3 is TGTGCCAGCAGTCCGCGGGAGCACGAGCAGTACTTC.

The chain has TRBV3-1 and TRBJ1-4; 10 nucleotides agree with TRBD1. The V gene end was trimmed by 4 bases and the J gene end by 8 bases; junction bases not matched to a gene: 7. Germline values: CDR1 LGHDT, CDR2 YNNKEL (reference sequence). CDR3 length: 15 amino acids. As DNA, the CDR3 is TGTGCCAGCAGCCCGCGGACAGGGGGAGGCGAAAAACTGTTTTTT. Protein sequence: CASSPRTGGGEKLFF. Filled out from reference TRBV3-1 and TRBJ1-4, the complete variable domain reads DTAVSQTPKYLVTQMGNDKSIKCEQNLGHDTMYWYKQDSKKFLKIMFSYNNKELIINETVPNRFSPKSPDKAHLNLHINSLELGDSAVYFCASSPRTGGGEKLFFGSGTQLSVL.

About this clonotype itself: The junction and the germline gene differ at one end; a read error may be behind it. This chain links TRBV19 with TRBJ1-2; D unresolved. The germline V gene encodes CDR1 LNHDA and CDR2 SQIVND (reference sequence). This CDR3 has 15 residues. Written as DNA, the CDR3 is TGTGCCAGTAGTATAAGCTCCGCGGCCCTCTATGGCCACACCTTC. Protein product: CASSISSAALYGHTF.